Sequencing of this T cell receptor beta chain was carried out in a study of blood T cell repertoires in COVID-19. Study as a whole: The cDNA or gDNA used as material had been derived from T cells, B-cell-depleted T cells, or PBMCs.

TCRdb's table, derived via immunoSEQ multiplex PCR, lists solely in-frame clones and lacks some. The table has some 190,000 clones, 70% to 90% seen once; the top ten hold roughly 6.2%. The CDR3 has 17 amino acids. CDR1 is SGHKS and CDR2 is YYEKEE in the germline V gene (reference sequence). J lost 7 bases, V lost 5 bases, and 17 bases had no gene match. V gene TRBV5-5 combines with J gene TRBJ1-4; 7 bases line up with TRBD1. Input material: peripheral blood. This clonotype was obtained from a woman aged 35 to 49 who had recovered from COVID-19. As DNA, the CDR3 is TGTGCCAGCAGTCACAGGGGCGAGAACTTTCGTGGTGAAAAACTGTTTTTT. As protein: CASSHRGENFRGEKLFF.